One and the same sample provided the 16 T cell receptor beta chains below, sequenced in a study of cytomegalovirus exposure and HLA in healthy donors. Amplification used 60 Vbeta primers and 13 Jbeta primers. TCRdb keeps only in-frame clones here, not all; method: immunoSEQ multiplex PCR. The repertoire holds 110,000 or so clones, with 74% as singletons. Sequenced material: PBMCs. These receptors originate from a middle-aged woman in good health and CMV-seropositive.

The V call is TRBV7-9, the J call TRBJ2-6, with 8 bases matching TRBD1. CDR3 length equals 18 residues. Germline lookup yields CDR1 SEHNR and CDR2 FQNEAQ (reference sequence). The junction had 11 bases not matched to a gene; V was cut back by 5 bases and J by 2 bases. CDR3 DNA sequence: TGTGCCAGCAGCCGCCGGGGACAGGATACGACTGGGGCCAACGTCCTGACTTTC. Translating gives CASSRRGQDTTGANVLTF.

V usage is TRBV7-9 and J usage is TRBJ1-5; D might be TRBD1 (5 bases). The CDR3 totals 15 residues. Trimming removed 1 base from V and 7 bases from J, with 14 bases in between. The germline gives CDR1 SEHNR, CDR2 FQNEAQ (reference sequence). Written as DNA, the CDR3 is TGTGCCAGCAGCTTAGGCGCAGGGCTCGAACAGCCCCAGCATTTT. This codes for CASSLGAGLEQPQHF.

The chain carries TRBV7-2 and TRBJ2-1; 8 positions match TRBD2. The length of the CDR3 is 14 residues. Germline lookup yields CDR1 SGHTA and CDR2 FQGNSA. J gave up 5 bases and V 5 bases, and 5 bases lay outside the gene matches. CDR3 sequence (DNA): TGTGCCAGCAGCCGGGGGACTAGGAACAATGAGCAGTTCTTC. Its protein product is CASSRGTRNNEQFF.

The rearrangement links TRBV19 to TRBJ2-5; TRBD1 matches at 8 bases. Germline V gene data show CDR1 as LNHDA and CDR2 as SQIVND (reference sequence). The CDR3 runs to 14 residues. Trimming removed 6 bases from V and 5 bases from J; junction bases left unmatched: 8. The CDR3 region is CASRRQGRDETQYF. The DNA for the CDR3 is TGTGCCAGTAGGAGACAGGGGAGAGATGAGACCCAGTACTTC.

The CDR3 loop is CASSSYNEQFF. The DNA of the CDR3 is TGCGCCAGCAGTTCATACAATGAGCAGTTCTTC. The chain employs TRBV5-1 and TRBJ2-1; no firm D call. This CDR3 has 11 amino acids. The V end lost 5 bases, the J end lost 4 bases, and 4 bases lay between the germline ends. Germline CDR1 is SGHRS and CDR2 is YFSETQ.

This clone was seen more than once but under ten times. V is TRBV25-1 and J is TRBJ2-7; D may be TRBD1 (6 bases). Germline CDR1 reads MGHDK; CDR2 reads SYGVNS. The CDR3 length is 17 residues. The germline V and J ends were trimmed by 4 bases and 2 bases, with 21 bases remaining between them. CDR3 DNA: TGTGCCAGCAGTGGAGGCCCTGACAGGAATGAACCCTACGAGCAGTACTTC. It yields the protein CASSGGPDRNEPYEQYF.

V is TRBV9 and J is TRBJ2-1; 8 nucleotides agree with TRBD2. Trimming removed 0 bases from V and 4 bases from J; junction bases left unmatched: 3. This CDR3 is 15 amino acids long. Germline V gives CDR1 SGDLS, CDR2 YYNGEE. CDR3 residues: CASSVASGGYNEQFF. CDR3 coding DNA: TGTGCCAGCAGCGTAGCAAGCGGGGGTTACAATGAGCAGTTCTTC.

The rearrangement joins TRBV6-1 to TRBJ1-1, with D tentatively TRBD1 (6 bases). The V gene lost 6 bases and the J gene lost 2 bases, with 13 bases spanning the gap. The CDR3 runs to 14 residues. From germline, CDR1 is MNHNS and CDR2 SASEGT. CDR3 sequence (DNA): TGTGCCAGCAGGCCCGGACAGTTAAACACTGAAGCTTTCTTT. This translates into CASRPGQLNTEAFF.

This chain links TRBV11-3 with TRBJ1-3; D ambiguous. V was pared by 3 bases and J by 3 bases, with 12 bases between. Germline V gene sequence: CDR1 SGHNT, CDR2 YENEEA. CDR3 length: 15 amino acids. The CDR3 coding sequence is TGTGCCAGCAGCTTGACACGGGGTCATGGAAACACCATATATTTT. Its translation: CASSLTRGHGNTIYF.

This clone was observed once. In nucleotides, the CDR3 is TGCAGCGTTGAGATTAGCGGGAGGGCGATGAATATTCAGTACTTC. Translated: CSVEISGRAMNIQYF. The V and J genes are TRBV29-1 and TRBJ2-4, with 11 bases matching TRBD2. The CDR3 totals 15 residues. From germline, CDR1 is SQVTM and CDR2 ANQGSEA. V lost 3 bases and J lost 10; bases outside the gene matches: 11.

The rearrangement joins TRBV19 to TRBJ1-2; D is unclear. V gave up 3 bases and J gave up 4 bases, with 12 bases separating them. CDR1 is LNHDA, CDR2 SQIVND, per germline (reference sequence). This CDR3 is 14 amino acids long. In DNA form, the CDR3 reads TGTGCCAGTAGTATGAGAGGGTATTCCTATGGCTACACCTTC. Residues: CASSMRGYSYGYTF. The variable domain in full, with the rest retrieved from reference TRBV19 and TRBJ1-2, is DGGITQSPKYLFRKEGQNVTLSCEQNLNHDAMYWYRQDPGQGLRLIYYSQIVNDFQKGDIAEGYSVSREKKESFPLTVTSAQKNPTAFYLCASSMRGYSYGYTFGSGTRLTVV.

The chain recombines TRBV4-3 with TRBJ2-5, with TRBD2 matching 7 bases. J lost 5 bases, V lost 4 bases, and 10 bases had no gene match. The germline CDR1 and CDR2 sequences are LGHNA and YSLEER. The CDR3 extends over 15 amino acids. CDR3: CASSREGLEGETQYF. CDR3 in DNA: TGCGCCAGCAGCCGGGAGGGACTGGAGGGTGAGACCCAGTACTTC.

The CDR3 DNA sequence: TGTGCCTGGAGAGGGGCTAGGGGCTACACCTTC. As protein: CAWRGARGYTF. The chain has TRBV30 and TRBJ1-2, with D tentatively TRBD1 (5 bases). Germline lookup yields CDR1 GTSNPN and CDR2 SVGIG (reference sequence). The germline V and J ends were trimmed by 3 bases and 8 bases, with 10 bases remaining between them. The CDR3 is 11 residues long. Filled out from reference TRBV30 and TRBJ1-2, the complete variable domain reads SQTIHQWPATLVQPVGSPLSLECTVEGTSNPNLYWYRQAAGRGLQLLFYSVGIGQISSEVPQNLSASRPQDRQFILSSKKLLLSDSGFYLCAWRGARGYTFGSGTRLTVV.

The chain employs TRBV15 and TRBJ2-5, with 11 bases matching TRBD2. This CDR3 has 17 amino acids. Germline values: CDR1 LNHNV, CDR2 YYDKDF (reference sequence). V shed 0 bases, J shed 4 bases, and the junction held 7 bases outside the gene matches. In DNA, the CDR3 is TGTGCCACCAGCAGAGAAATAGCGGGGGGGCCGGGAGAGACCCAGTACTTC. It is translated as CATSREIAGGPGETQYF.

This rearrangement joins TRBV5-4 to TRBJ2-3, with TRBD1 matching 10 bases. The junction had 10 bases not matched to a gene; V was cut back by 0 bases and J by 3 bases. Looked up from germline, CDR1 is SGHNT and CDR2 is YYREEE (reference sequence). There are 18 residues in the CDR3. CDR3: CASSLVGQGERATDTQYF. In DNA form, the CDR3 reads TGTGCCAGCAGCTTGGTCGGACAGGGGGAGCGGGCGACAGATACGCAGTATTTT.

The chain uses TRBV5-1 and TRBJ1-4; the D is unclear. In germline, CDR1 is SGHRS, CDR2 YFSETQ. V was shortened by 1 base and J by 6 bases, with 13 bases between the two germline ends. This CDR3 contains 15 residues. The CDR3 protein is CASSLRVGSYEKLFF. As DNA, the CDR3 is TGCGCCAGCAGCTTGCGAGTAGGGAGTTATGAAAAACTGTTTTTT.